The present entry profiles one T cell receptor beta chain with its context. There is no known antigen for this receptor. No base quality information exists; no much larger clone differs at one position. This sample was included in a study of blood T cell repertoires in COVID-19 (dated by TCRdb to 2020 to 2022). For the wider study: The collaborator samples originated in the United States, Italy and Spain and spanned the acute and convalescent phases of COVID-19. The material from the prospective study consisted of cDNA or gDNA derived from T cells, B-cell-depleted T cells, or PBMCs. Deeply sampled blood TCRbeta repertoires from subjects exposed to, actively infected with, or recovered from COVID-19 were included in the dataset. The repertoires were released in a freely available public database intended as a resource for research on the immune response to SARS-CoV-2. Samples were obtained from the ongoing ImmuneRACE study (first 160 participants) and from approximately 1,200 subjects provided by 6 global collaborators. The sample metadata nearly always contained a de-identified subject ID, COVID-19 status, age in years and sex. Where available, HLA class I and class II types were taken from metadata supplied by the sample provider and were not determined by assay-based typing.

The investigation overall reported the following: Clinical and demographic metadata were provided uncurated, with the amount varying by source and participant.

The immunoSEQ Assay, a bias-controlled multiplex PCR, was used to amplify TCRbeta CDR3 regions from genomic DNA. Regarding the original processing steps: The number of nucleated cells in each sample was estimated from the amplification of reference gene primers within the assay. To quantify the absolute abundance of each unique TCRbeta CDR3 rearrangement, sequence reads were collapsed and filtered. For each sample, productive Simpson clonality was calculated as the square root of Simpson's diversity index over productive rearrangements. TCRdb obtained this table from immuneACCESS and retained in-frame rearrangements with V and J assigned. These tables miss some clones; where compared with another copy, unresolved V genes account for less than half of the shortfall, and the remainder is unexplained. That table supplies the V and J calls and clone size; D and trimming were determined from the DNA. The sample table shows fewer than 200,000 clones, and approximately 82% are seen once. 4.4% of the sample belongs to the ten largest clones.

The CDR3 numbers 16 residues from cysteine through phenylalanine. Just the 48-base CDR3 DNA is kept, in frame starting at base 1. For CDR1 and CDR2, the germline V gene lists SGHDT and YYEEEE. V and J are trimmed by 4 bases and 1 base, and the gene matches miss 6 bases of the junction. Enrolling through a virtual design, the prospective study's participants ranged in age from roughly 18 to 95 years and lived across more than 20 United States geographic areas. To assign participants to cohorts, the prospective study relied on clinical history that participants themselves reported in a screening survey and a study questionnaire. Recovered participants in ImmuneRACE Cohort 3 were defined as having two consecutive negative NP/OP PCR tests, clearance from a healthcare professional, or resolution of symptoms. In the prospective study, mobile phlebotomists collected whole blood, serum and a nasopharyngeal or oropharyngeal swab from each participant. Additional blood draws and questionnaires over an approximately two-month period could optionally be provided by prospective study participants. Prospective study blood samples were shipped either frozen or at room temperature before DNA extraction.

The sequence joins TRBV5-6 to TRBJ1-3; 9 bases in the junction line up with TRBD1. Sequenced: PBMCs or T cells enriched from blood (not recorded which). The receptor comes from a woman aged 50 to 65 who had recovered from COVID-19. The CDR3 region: CASSRDRAPSGNTIYF. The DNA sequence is TGTGCCAGCAGCAGGGACAGGGCACCTTCTGGAAACACCATATATTTT.